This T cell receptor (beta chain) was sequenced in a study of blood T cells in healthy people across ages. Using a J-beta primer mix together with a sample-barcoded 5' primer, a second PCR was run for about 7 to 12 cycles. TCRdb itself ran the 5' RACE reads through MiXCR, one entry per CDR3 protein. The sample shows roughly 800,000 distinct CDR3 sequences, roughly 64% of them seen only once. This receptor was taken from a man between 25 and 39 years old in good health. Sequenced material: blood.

Here the CDR3 reads CASSQDTSSATPYEQYF. The CDR3 coding sequence is TGTGCCAGCAGCCAAGATACTTCTAGCGCGACTCCCTACGAGCAGTACTTC. This chain joins TRBV4-2 and TRBJ2-7, with a weak D call TRBD2 (6 bases). The V end was cut by 0 bases, the J end by 2 bases, with 17 bases between. The CDR3 has 17 residues. Germline V gene lookup returns CDR1 LGHNA and CDR2 YNFKEQ.